This T cell receptor (beta chain) is from a study of CD8+ T cells in alopecia areata. Study summary: Treated patients were dosed with oral tofacitinib, taking 5 to 10 mg twice daily.

Trimming left V 5 bases short and J 6 bases short, with 6 bases between. The germline V gene has CDR1 SNHLY and CDR2 FYNNEI. CDR3 length equals 11 residues. Documented treatment: oral pan-JAK inhibitor, 5-10 mg twice daily. Isolation of CD4+ and CD8+ T cells from PBMCs was achieved by sorting. Extraction and reverse transcription of RNA yielded cDNA as the sequencing template. The data were produced by immunoSEQ multiplex PCR, yet TCRdb's version contains in-frame clones alone and is incomplete. The data contain more than 200,000 clones, about 40% of them singletons. Sequenced material: CD4+ T cells sorted from blood, taken at roughly week 36, from a patient treated with tofacitinib. J is TRBJ2-3 and V is TRBV2, with D unresolved. The source of this sequence is a human donor with alopecia areata. CDR3 coding DNA: TGTGCCAGCAGTCTCGGGGATACGCAGTATTTT. This sequence encodes CASSLGDTQYF.